The 3 T cell receptor beta chains below were found in one sample sequenced in a study of beta chain features in type 1 diabetes. General observations from the study: Shortening that was moderate but significant affected the TCRB CDR3s of Type 1 diabetes patients in all four CD4+ subsets.

Since all of the isolated RNA was reverse transcribed, expressed TCRB transcripts were what got sequenced. TCRdb's copy holds only in-frame clones and misses some; the assay was immunoSEQ multiplex PCR. The table has 600,000 to 750,000 clones, around 12% seen once. No antigen has been assigned to these receptors. The sample comprised naive CD4+ T cells from blood. The receptors come from a man aged 25-45 years with type 1 diabetes.

The chain uses TRBV11-2 and TRBJ1-6; maybe TRBD1 (5 bases). The CDR3 sequence is 12 residues long. Germline V gene data show CDR1 as SGHAT and CDR2 as FQNNGV. V gave up 5 bases and J gave up 11 bases, with 10 bases separating them. CDR3 bases: TGTGCCAGCAGCGGGGCGAGGACACCCCTCCACTTT. Its translation is CASSGARTPLHF.

This clone was seen only once. The chain carries TRBV11-3 and TRBJ1-1; 8 nucleotides line up with TRBD1. After removal of 6 bases from V and 6 bases from J, the junction contained 6 bases not matched to a gene. From germline, CDR1 is SGHNT and CDR2 YENEEA. The CDR3 sequence is 13 residues long. CDR3 sequence: CASRGQGLSEAFF. The CDR3 region has the DNA TGTGCCAGCAGAGGACAGGGCCTATCTGAAGCTTTCTTT.

This clone was counted a few times. The CDR3 DNA reads TGTGCCAGCAGCTCCCAATACAGGACCGGGGAGCTGTTTTTT. Its translation is CASSSQYRTGELFF. V and J are TRBV7-3 and TRBJ2-2; perhaps TRBD1 as D (5 bases). Germline V lookup: CDR1 SGHTA, CDR2 FQGTGA. The CDR3 spans 14 residues. Trimming shortened V by 4 bases and J by 5 bases, and 11 bases separated the two germline ends.